Listed below are T cell receptor beta chains from one sample, sequenced in a study of blood T cell repertoires in COVID-19. Generated by immunoSEQ multiplex PCR, the TCRdb table keeps only in-frame clones and is missing some. Of around 370,000 clones in the sample, around nine tenths were seen once. Sequenced input: peripheral blood. The receptors stem from a woman under 30 who had recovered from COVID-19. Both conserved end residues are part of each CDR3. D genes are given only for firm matches. Not all rows give a size; the values are once, few, many and, for expanded clones, a class.

TRBD2	TRBV11-2	NA	TRBJ2-1	CASSLGGRLSYNEQFF	TGTGCCAGCAGCTTAGGCGGGAGGTTGTCCTACAATGAGCAGTTCTTC
TRBD1	TRBV18	NA	TRBJ2-3	CASSPGQGQDTQYF	TGTGCCAGCTCACCGGGACAGGGACAAGATACGCAGTATTTT
NA	TRBV11-3	once	TRBJ2-1	CASSDLGVEQFF	TGTGCCAGCAGCGACCTAGGCGTTGAGCAGTTCTTC
NA	TRBV3-1/TRBV3-2	NA	TRBJ2-5	CASSQSGETQYF	TGTGCCAGCAGCCAATCCGGAGAGACCCAGTACTTC
TRBD2	TRBV14	NA	TRBJ2-3	CASSQEFPPSGTYTDTQYF	TGTGCCAGCAGCCAAGAGTTCCCTCCTAGCGGGACATACACAGATACGCAGTATTTT
NA	TRBV7-9	few	TRBJ1-4	CASSPVSVGTQLFF	TGTGCCAGCAGCCCGGTCTCTGTGGGCACCCAACTGTTTTTT
TRBD1	TRBV19	NA	TRBJ2-5	CASSEGQGEYQETQYF	TGTGCCAGTAGTGAGGGACAGGGAGAGTATCAAGAGACCCAGTACTTC
TRBD2	TRBV28	NA	TRBJ2-2	CASSLLTSGRTGELFF	TGTGCCAGCAGTTTATTGACTAGCGGGAGAACCGGGGAGCTGTTTTTT
TRBD1	TRBV19	NA	TRBJ1-1	CASSFTGTVNTEAFF	TGTGCCAGTAGTTTCACCGGGACAGTGAACACTGAAGCTTTCTTT
NA	TRBV25-1	NA	TRBJ2-5	CASAPGYQETQYF	TGTGCCAGCGCTCCAGGGTACCAAGAGACCCAGTACTTC
NA	TRBV9	NA	TRBJ1-3	CASSSIGQHPSGNTIYF	TGTGCCAGCAGCTCTATTGGACAGCATCCCTCTGGAAACACCATATATTTT
TRBD2	TRBV5-4	once	TRBJ2-1	CASSLGTSGENEQFF	TGTGCCAGCAGCTTGGGGACTAGCGGGGAGAATGAGCAGTTCTTC
TRBD2	TRBV19	few	TRBJ2-1	CASTPVLAGVNEQFF	TGTGCCAGTACGCCGGTACTAGCGGGAGTGAATGAGCAGTTCTTC
NA	TRBV28	NA	TRBJ1-5	CASSLDRTGGLPQHF	TGTGCCAGCAGTTTAGATCGAACGGGGGGTTTGCCCCAGCATTTT
NA	TRBV5-6	NA	TRBJ2-2	CASSSLPGELFF	TGTGCCAGCAGCTCCCTTCCCGGGGAGCTGTTTTTT
NA	TRBV29-1	NA	TRBJ2-3	CSAEGMGGDTQYF	TGCAGCGCCGAAGGGATGGGGGGAGATACGCAGTATTTT
NA	TRBV7-9	NA	TRBJ1-1	CASSFLWTRGVWTEAFF	TGTGCCAGCAGCTTTCTATGGACTAGGGGGGTGTGGACTGAAGCTTTCTTT
TRBD2	TRBV27	NA	TRBJ2-2	CASSLFSGRSGELFF	TGTGCCAGCAGTTTATTCAGCGGGAGGAGCGGGGAGCTGTTTTTT
NA	TRBV7-2	NA	TRBJ2-5	CASRFVASFQGETQYF	TGTGCCAGCAGGTTCGTGGCCTCCTTCCAGGGAGAGACCCAGTACTTC
TRBD2	TRBV7-9	NA	TRBJ2-1	CASSLRASGGNEQFF	TGTGCCAGCAGCTTAAGGGCTAGCGGGGGGAATGAGCAGTTCTTC
NA	TRBV6-1	NA	TRBJ1-5	CASSEEVQGRSRGMRKPQHF	TGTGCCAGCAGTGAAGAGGTACAGGGAAGGTCAAGAGGGATGCGGAAGCCCCAGCATTTT
TRBD2	TRBV14	NA	TRBJ2-1	CASSLSREGRHEQFF	TGTGCCAGCAGCCTTTCGAGGGAGGGCCGCCATGAGCAGTTCTTC
NA	TRBV7-2	NA	TRBJ2-3	CASSFGGALGVDTQYF	TGTGCCAGCAGCTTCGGCGGTGCCTTAGGGGTCGATACGCAGTATTTT
TRBD2	TRBV11-2	NA	TRBJ2-1	CASSFLAGASDEQFF	TGTGCCAGCAGCTTCTTGGCGGGAGCTTCAGATGAGCAGTTCTTC
TRBD2	TRBV5-1	once	TRBJ2-1	CASSLVAGGPYEQFF	TGCGCCAGCAGCTTGGTAGCGGGAGGGCCGTATGAGCAGTTCTTC
NA	TRBV24-1	NA	TRBJ2-1	CATSDPLRGEQFF	TGTGCCACCAGTGATCCCCTGCGCGGTGAGCAGTTCTTC
NA	TRBV9	NA	TRBJ2-5	CASSVAGKGRETQYF	TGTGCCAGCAGCGTAGCGGGGAAAGGGCGAGAGACCCAGTACTTC
NA	TRBV7-9	NA	TRBJ1-2	CASSVGTSESYGYTF	TGTGCCAGCAGCGTCGGGACATCGGAATCCTATGGCTACACCTTC
NA	TRBV15	once	TRBJ1-3	CATSRDRQPLGNTIYF	TGTGCCACCAGCAGAGATCGACAGCCCTTAGGAAACACCATATATTTT
NA	TRBV18	NA	TRBJ2-3	CASSHVYQGSTDTQYF	TGTGCCAGCTCACACGTTTACCAGGGGAGCACAGATACGCAGTATTTT
TRBD2	TRBV6-5	NA	TRBJ2-1	CASSYAGGMYNEQFF	TGTGCCAGCAGTTACGCGGGAGGGATGTACAATGAGCAGTTCTTC
TRBD2	TRBV4-1	NA	TRBJ2-3	CASSQSWGYGGRTDTQYF	TGCGCCAGCAGCCAAAGTTGGGGTTACGGCGGGAGGACAGATACGCAGTATTTT
TRBD2	TRBV19	NA	TRBJ2-1	CATGLAGDTYEQFF	TGTGCCACGGGACTAGCGGGGGATACGTATGAGCAGTTCTTC
NA	TRBV9	once	TRBJ1-3	CASSARGGASGNTIYF	TGTGCCAGCAGCGCTCGGGGAGGGGCCAGTGGAAACACCATATATTTT
TRBD2	TRBV29-1	NA	TRBJ2-3	CSVAGTRGTDTQYF	TGCAGCGTTGCCGGGACTAGAGGGACAGATACGCAGTATTTT
NA	TRBV6-5	NA	TRBJ1-2	CASSYSILEDYGYTF	TGTGCCAGCAGTTACTCGATCTTGGAGGACTATGGCTACACCTTC
TRBD2	TRBV5-8	NA	TRBJ2-5	CASSATASGYQETQYF	TGTGCCAGCAGCGCCACCGCTAGCGGGTACCAAGAGACCCAGTACTTC